This T cell receptor beta chain was sequenced during a study of T-cell reconstitution after alpha-beta-depleted transplantation in children (dated by TCRdb to about 2016). In terms of the full investigation: Using TCR repertoire profiling, the study followed T-cell immune reconstitution in a quantitative way in children after TCRalphabeta/CD19-depleted allogeneic hematopoietic cell transplantation.

Per the germline V gene (reference sequence), DFQATT is the CDR1 and SNEGSKA is the CDR2. The CDR3 sequence holds 13 residues, the cysteine and phenylalanine included. Left in the record is the CDR3 DNA by itself, 39 bases read in frame from the first base. V and J are trimmed by 7 bases and 10 bases, and the gene matches miss 10 bases of the junction. The library was generated by PCR. The sequencer listed for this sample is Illumina HiSeq 2500. TCR libraries were prepared with molecular barcoding, using unique molecular identifiers to normalize TCRbeta repertoire quantification. TCRdb itself trimmed the public reads at Q25 with fastp, ran MiXCR and retained productive beta chains. For every CDR3 protein sequence, its rows merge into one entry that carries the most common genes and DNA. The sample table shows roughly 400,000 distinct CDR3 sequences, and approximately 41% are seen once. The top ten clones comprise 27% of the sample.

What the work shows at the level of the full study, not this receptor alone: The high TCRbeta diversity at day 60 in some patients was ascribed to recipient T cells and intrathymic progenitors that had survived conditioning. Over subsequent months, a decline in hyperexpanded clone frequencies was noted, and after one year, T-cell counts and TCRbeta diversity were mostly ascribed to newly produced T cells. About two months after transplant, the apparently early recovery of alphabetaT-cell counts reportedly depended on just several hundred clones that had expanded rapidly and came from non-depleted graft cells.

This clonotype was counted a few times. It lacks a known antigen. The input lacks base qualities; no much larger clone sits a single base away. The treatment or condition label, read with the paper, signifies: allogeneic hematopoietic cell transplantation with graft depleted of TCRalphabeta T cells and CD19 B cells. The children who served as transplant recipients had been given grafts of TCRalphabeta/CD19-depleted allogeneic hematopoietic cells. This sequence originates from a girl aged 2-10 years with aplastic anemia, due to receive a stem cell transplant. The rearrangement joined TRBV20-1 to TRBJ2-1; 10 central nucleotides agree with TRBD1. Sequenced material: PBMCs, taken before TCRalphabeta/CD19-depleted stem cell transplant. The sequence in DNA is TGCAGTGTTACGGACAGGGGGACACGAGAGCAGTTCTTC. Its protein reads: CSVTDRGTREQFF.